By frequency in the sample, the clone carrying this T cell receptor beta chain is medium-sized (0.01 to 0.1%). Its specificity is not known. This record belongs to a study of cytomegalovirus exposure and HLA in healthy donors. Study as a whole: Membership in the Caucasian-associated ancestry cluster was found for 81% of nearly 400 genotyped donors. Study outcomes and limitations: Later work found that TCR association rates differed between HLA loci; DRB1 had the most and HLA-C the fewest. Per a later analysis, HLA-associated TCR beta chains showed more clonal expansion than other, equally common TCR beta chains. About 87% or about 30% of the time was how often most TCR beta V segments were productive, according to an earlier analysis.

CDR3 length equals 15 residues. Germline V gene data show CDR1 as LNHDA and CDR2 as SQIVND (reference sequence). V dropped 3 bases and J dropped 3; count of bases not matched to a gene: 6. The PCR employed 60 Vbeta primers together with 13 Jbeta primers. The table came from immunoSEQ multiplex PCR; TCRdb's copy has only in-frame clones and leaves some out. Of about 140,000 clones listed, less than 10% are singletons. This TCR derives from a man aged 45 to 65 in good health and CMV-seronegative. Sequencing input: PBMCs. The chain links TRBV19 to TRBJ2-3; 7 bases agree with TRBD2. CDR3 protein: CASSIGTTETDTQYF. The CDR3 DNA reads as TGTGCCAGTAGTATCGGGACTACCGAAACAGATACGCAGTATTTT. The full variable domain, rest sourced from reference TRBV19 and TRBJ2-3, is DGGITQSPKYLFRKEGQNVTLSCEQNLNHDAMYWYRQDPGQGLRLIYYSQIVNDFQKGDIAEGYSVSREKKESFPLTVTSAQKNPTAFYLCASSIGTTETDTQYFGPGTRLTVL.